A selection of T cell receptor beta chains follows, all from one sample in a study of radiotherapy plus CTLA-4 blockade in lung cancer. Sequenced by immunoSEQ multiplex PCR; TCRdb stores in-frame clones only, minus some. The sample consists of around 99,000 clones, about 91% of them appearing once. The sample consisted of peripheral blood, taken from a patient treated with radiotherapy plus ipilimumab. The receptors stem from a human donor with non-small cell lung cancer that progressed on radiotherapy plus ipilimumab. CDR3s include the opening cysteine and the closing phenylalanine or tryptophan. Each record gives: clone size, D gene, V gene, J gene, CDR3 DNA, CDR3 protein. The D gene is left open where the match is weak. Clone sizes are given selectively: once, few, many, or a class where the clone is expanded.

NA	NA	TRBV5-1	TRBJ2-1	TGCGCCAGCAGCTTGGGGACGGTTACCCCCTACAATGAGCAGTTCTTC	CASSLGTVTPYNEQFF
NA	TRBD2	TRBV7-8	TRBJ2-7	TGTGCCAGCAGCCGGGGCGGGGGGAGCGCCTACGAGCAGTACTTC	CASSRGGGSAYEQYF
NA	NA	TRBV2	TRBJ2-5	TGTGCCAGCAGGTCCAGGGGCGCTGGGGAGACCCAGTACTTC	CASRSRGAGETQYF
NA	TRBD1	TRBV6-4	TRBJ1-1	TGTGCCAGCAGTGAAATCCTGGACAGGGCCTATATGAACACTGAAGCTTTCTTT	CASSEILDRAYMNTEAFF
NA	TRBD1	TRBV18	TRBJ2-7	TGTGCCAGCAGTTCGACAGGGGCGGGAGAGCAGTACTTC	CASSSTGAGEQYF
NA	NA	TRBV15	TRBJ2-3	TGTGCCACCAGCAGAGATCCAGATACGCAGTATTTT	CATSRDPDTQYF
NA	NA	TRBV6-1	TRBJ2-5	TGTGCCAGCAGTGAAACAGGGCGGGTTGAGACCCAGTACTTC	CASSETGRVETQYF
NA	TRBD2	TRBV5-1	TRBJ2-3	TGCGCCAGCAGCTATTCTAGCGGTAGCACAGATACGCAGTATTTT	CASSYSSGSTDTQYF
NA	TRBD1	TRBV27	TRBJ1-1	TGTGCCAGCACCGGACAGGGGAACACTGAAGCTTTCTTT	CASTGQGNTEAFF
NA	TRBD1	TRBV18	TRBJ2-1	TGTGCCAGCTCACCAAAGACTCCGGCAGGGGGAAACTACAATGAGCAGTTCTTC	CASSPKTPAGGNYNEQFF
NA	NA	TRBV6-6	TRBJ2-2	TGTGCCAGCAGCAACACCGGGGAGCTGTTTTTT	CASSNTGELFF
NA	NA	TRBV5-4	TRBJ1-2	TGTGCCAGCAGCTTGGGGGGTACCTATGGCTACACCTTC	CASSLGGTYGYTF
NA	NA	TRBV9	TRBJ2-5	TGTGCCAGCAGCGTAGGCGGTCAAGAGACCCAGTACTTC	CASSVGGQETQYF
NA	NA	TRBV18	TRBJ2-1	TGTGCCAGCTCACCACTTCAGTACAATGAGCAGTTCTTC	CASSPLQYNEQFF
NA	NA	TRBV7-9	TRBJ2-1	TGTGCCAGCAGCTTTCGACAGGCCACCAATGAGCAGTTCTTC	CASSFRQATNEQFF
NA	TRBD1	TRBV10-3	TRBJ1-1	TGTGCCATCAGTGAGTCGTTGGGACAGAGGATGAACACTGAAGCTTTCTTT	CAISESLGQRMNTEAFF
once	NA	TRBV11-3	TRBJ2-7	TGTGCCAGCAGCCGTGGAGCCATCGGCGAGCAGTACTTC	CASSRGAIGEQYF
NA	NA	TRBV30	TRBJ2-5	TGTGCCTGGAGCAGGAAGGGGCGGGAGACCCAGTACTTC	CAWSRKGRETQYF
NA	NA	TRBV18	TRBJ2-3	TGTGCCAGCTCACCACTTTCCGCAGATACGCAGTATTTT	CASSPLSADTQYF
NA	NA	TRBV27	TRBJ2-7	TGTGCCAGCCAAGGGGGGGGTGGCTACGAGCAGTACTTC	CASQGGGGYEQYF